This entry concerns a single T cell receptor (beta chain). Its cognate antigen is unknown. CDR1 MGHRA and CDR2 YSYEKL come from the germline V gene. The CDR3 is 14 amino acids. Trimming pared 5 bases from V and 4 bases from J, leaving 14 bases between. The entry originates in a study of cytomegalovirus exposure and HLA in healthy donors. Study at large: In a later analysis, it was reported that the roughly 130 validation repertoires had been produced on the same platform as the roughly 650 repertoires belonging to the first cohort.

Findings and limits, study-wide: In the approximately 120 validation repertoires, a later analysis found that first-cohort TCR clusters tended to co-occur. There were some public TCRs occurring in many donors, but most TCR sequences were rare.

Clones were read by immunoSEQ multiplex PCR, and TCRdb kept only the in-frame ones, dropping some. The sample includes 120,000 to 150,000 clones, 85% to 90% seen only once; the top ten take just under 3%. The source of this sequence is a man aged 18 to 29 in good health and CMV-seronegative. Sequencing was done on a sample of PBMCs. The chain uses TRBV4-1 and TRBJ1-2; no reliable D call. The DNA of the CDR3 is TGCGCCAGCAGCATAACACACAGTTTCTATGGCTACACCTTC. This gives the protein CASSITHSFYGYTF.